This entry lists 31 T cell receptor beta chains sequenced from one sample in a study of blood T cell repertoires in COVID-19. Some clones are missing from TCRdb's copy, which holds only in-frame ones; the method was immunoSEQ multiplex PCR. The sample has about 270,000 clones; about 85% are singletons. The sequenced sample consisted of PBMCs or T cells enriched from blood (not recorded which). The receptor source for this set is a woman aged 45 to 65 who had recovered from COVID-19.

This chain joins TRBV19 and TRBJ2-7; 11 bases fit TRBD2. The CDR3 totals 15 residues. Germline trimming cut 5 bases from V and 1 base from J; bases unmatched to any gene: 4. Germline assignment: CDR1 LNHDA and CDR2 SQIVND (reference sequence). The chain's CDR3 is CASSVSGRGSYEQYF. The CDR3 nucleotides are TGTGCCAGTAGTGTTAGCGGGAGGGGATCCTACGAGCAGTACTTC. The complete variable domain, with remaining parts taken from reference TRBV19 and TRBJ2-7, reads DGGITQSPKYLFRKEGQNVTLSCEQNLNHDAMYWYRQDPGQGLRLIYYSQIVNDFQKGDIAEGYSVSREKKESFPLTVTSAQKNPTAFYLCASSVSGRGSYEQYFGPGTRLTVT.

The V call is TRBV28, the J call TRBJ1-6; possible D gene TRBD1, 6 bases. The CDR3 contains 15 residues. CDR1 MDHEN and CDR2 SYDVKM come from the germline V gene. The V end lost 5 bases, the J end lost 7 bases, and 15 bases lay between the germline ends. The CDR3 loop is CASSPTGMGNSPLHF. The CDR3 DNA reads TGTGCCAGCAGTCCAACAGGGATGGGCAATTCACCCCTCCACTTT.

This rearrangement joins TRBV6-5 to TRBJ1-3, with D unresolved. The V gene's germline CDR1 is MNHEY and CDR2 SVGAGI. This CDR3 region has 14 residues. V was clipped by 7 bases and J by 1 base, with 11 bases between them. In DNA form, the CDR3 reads TGTGCCAGCACCAGGCGGGGATCTGGAAACACCATATATTTT. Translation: CASTRRGSGNTIYF.

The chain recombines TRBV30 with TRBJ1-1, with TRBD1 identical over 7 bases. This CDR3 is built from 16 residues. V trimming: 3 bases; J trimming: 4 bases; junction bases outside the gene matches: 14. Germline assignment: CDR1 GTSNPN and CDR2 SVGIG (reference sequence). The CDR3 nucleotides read TGTGCCTGGAGAAGACGACAGGGAAGAGCCCTCACTGAAGCTTTCTTT. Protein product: CAWRRRQGRALTEAFF.

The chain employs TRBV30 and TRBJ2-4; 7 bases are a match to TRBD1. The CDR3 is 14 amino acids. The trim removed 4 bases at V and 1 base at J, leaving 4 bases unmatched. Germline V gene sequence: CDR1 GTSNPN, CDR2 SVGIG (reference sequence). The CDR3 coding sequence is TGTGCCTGGATGGCAGGGGGTGCCAAAAACATTCAGTACTTC. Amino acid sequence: CAWMAGGAKNIQYF.

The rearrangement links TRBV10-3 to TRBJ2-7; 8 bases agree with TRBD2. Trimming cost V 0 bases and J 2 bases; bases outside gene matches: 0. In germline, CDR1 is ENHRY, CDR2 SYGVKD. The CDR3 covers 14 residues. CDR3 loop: CAISESRGAYEQYF. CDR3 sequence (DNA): TGTGCCATCAGTGAGTCGCGGGGGGCCTACGAGCAGTACTTC.

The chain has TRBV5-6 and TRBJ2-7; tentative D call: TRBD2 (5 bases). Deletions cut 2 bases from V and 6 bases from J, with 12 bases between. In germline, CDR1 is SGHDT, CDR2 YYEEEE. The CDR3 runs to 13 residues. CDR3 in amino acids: CASSLGLAAEQYF. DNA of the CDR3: TGTGCCAGCAGCTTAGGGCTAGCCGCCGAGCAGTACTTC.

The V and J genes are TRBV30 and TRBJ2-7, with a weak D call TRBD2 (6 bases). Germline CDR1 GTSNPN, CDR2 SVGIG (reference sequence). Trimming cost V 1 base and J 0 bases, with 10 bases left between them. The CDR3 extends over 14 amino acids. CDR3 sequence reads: CAWSEGRLSYEQYF. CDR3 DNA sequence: TGTGCCTGGAGTGAAGGGAGGCTCTCCTACGAGCAGTACTTC.

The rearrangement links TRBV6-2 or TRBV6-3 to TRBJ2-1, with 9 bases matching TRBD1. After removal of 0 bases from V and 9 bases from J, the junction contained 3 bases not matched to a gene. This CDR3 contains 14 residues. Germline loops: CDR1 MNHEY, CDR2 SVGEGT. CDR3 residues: CASSYSGQGREQFF. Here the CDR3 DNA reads TGTGCCAGCAGTTACTCAGGACAGGGGCGTGAGCAGTTCTTC.

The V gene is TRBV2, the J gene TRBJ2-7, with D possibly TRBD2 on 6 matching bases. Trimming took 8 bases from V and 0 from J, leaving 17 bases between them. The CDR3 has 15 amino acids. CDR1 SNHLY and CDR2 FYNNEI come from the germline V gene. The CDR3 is CASQNSRGTSYEQYF. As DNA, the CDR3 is TGTGCCAGCCAAAATAGCCGCGGGACCTCCTACGAGCAGTACTTC.

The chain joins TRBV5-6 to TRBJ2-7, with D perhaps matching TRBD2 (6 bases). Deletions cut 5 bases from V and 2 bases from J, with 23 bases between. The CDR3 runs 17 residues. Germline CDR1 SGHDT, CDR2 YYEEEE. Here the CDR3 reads CASSQLATKTTPYEQYF. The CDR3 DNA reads TGTGCCAGCAGTCAGCTAGCGACTAAAACCACCCCCTACGAGCAGTACTTC.

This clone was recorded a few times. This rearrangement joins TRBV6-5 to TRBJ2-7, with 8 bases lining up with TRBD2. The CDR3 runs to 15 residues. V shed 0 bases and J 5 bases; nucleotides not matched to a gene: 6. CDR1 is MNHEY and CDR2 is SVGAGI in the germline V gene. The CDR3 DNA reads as TGTGCCAGCAGTTACTCAGGCGGGAGGTCCAACGAGCAGTACTTC. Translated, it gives CASSYSGGRSNEQYF.

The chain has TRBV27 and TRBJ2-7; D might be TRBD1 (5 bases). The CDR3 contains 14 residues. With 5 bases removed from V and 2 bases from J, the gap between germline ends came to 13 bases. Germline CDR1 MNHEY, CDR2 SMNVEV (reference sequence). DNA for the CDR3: TGTGCCAGCAGTCTGAAGACAGATCCCTACGAGCAGTACTTC. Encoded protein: CASSLKTDPYEQYF.

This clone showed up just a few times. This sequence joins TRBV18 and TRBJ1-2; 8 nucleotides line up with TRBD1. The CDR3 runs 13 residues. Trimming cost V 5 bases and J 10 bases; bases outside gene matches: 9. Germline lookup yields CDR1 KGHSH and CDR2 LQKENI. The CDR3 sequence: CASSNGQGSDYTF. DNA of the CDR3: TGTGCCAGCTCAAACGGACAGGGTTCGGACTACACCTTC.

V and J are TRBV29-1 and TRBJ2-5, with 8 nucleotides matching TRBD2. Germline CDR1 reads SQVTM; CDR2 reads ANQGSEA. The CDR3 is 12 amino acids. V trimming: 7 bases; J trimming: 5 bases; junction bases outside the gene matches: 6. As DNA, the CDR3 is TGCAGCGCTCATAGCGGGATTGAGACCCAGTACTTC. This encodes CSAHSGIETQYF.

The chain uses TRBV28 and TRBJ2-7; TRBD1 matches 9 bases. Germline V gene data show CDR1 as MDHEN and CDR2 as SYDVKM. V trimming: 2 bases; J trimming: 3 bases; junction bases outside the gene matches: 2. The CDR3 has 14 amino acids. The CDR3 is CASSLGTGFYEQYF. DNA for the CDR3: TGTGCCAGCAGTTTAGGGACAGGGTTCTACGAGCAGTACTTC.

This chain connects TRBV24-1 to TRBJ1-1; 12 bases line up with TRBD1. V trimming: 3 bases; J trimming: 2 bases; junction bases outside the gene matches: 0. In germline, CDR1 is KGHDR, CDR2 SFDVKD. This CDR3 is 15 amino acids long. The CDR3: CATSDGTGGNTEAFF. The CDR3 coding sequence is TGTGCCACCAGTGATGGGACAGGGGGCAACACTGAAGCTTTCTTT.

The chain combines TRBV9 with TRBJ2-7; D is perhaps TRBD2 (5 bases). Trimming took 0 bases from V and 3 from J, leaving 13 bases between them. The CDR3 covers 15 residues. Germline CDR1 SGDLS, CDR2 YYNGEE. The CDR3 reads CASSVAEGSLYEQYF. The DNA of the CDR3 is TGTGCCAGCAGCGTAGCGGAAGGGAGCCTCTACGAGCAGTACTTC.

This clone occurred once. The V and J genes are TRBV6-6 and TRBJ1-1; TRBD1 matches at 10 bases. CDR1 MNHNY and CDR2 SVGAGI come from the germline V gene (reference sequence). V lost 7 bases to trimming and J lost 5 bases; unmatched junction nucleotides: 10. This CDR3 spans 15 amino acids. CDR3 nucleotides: TGTGCCAGCAAGAGGGACAGGGGAGTTGTAACTGAAGCTTTCTTT. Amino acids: CASKRDRGVVTEAFF.

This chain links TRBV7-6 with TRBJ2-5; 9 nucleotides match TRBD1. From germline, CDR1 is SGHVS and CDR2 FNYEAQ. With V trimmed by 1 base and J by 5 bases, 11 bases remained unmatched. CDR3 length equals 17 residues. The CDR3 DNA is TGTGCCAGCAGCTTAGTTCCCGGGACAGGGTTTGGGGAGACCCAGTACTTC. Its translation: CASSLVPGTGFGETQYF.

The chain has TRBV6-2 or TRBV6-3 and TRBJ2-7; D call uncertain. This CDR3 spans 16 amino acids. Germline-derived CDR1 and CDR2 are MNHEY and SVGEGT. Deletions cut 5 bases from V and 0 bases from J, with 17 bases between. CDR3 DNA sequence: TGTGCCAGCAGTCAACGACATTCCCCGACCTCCTACGAGCAGTACTTC. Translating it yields CASSQRHSPTSYEQYF.

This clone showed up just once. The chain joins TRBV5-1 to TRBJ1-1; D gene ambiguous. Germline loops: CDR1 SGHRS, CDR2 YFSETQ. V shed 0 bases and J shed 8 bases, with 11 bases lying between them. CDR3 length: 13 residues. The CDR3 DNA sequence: TGCGCCAGCAGCTTGGATGGCTCCGTGGAAGCTTTCTTT. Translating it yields CASSLDGSVEAFF.

CDR3 in amino acids: CASSRVGGGTEAFF. As DNA, the CDR3 is TGTGCCAGCAGCCGCGTAGGGGGCGGGACTGAAGCTTTCTTT. V and J are TRBV3-1 (or the pseudogene TRBV3-2) and TRBJ1-1; 7 bases are a match to TRBD1. Germline trimming cut 4 bases from V and 5 bases from J; bases unmatched to any gene: 7. This CDR3 spans 14 amino acids. The germline CDR1 and CDR2 sequences are LGHDT and YNNKEL (reference sequence).

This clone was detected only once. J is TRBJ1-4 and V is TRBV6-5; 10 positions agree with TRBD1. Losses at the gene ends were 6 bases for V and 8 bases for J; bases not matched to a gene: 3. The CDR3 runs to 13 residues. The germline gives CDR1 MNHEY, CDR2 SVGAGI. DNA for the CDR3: TGTGCCAGCAGGGGGACAGGGGCGGAAAAACTGTTTTTT. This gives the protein CASRGTGAEKLFF.

CDR3 loop: CASSPRLAGANTGELFF. CDR3 sequence (DNA): TGTGCCAGCTCACCAAGACTAGCGGGCGCGAACACCGGGGAGCTGTTTTTT. The chain is built from TRBV18 and TRBJ2-2, with 10 nucleotides matching TRBD2. The length of the CDR3 is 17 residues. V trimming: 2 bases; J trimming: 0 bases; junction bases outside the gene matches: 3. From germline, CDR1 is KGHSH and CDR2 LQKENI.

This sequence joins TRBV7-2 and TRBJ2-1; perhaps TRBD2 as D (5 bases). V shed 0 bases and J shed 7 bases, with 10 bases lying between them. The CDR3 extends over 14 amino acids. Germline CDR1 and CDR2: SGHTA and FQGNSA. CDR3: CASSLAGVRNEQFF. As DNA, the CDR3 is TGTGCCAGCAGCTTAGCGGGAGTAAGGAATGAGCAGTTCTTC.

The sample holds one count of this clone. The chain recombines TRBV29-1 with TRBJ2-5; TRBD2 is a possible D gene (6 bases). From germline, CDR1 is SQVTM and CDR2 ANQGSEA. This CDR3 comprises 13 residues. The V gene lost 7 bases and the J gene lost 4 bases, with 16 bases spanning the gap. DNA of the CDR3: TGCAGCGGCGCAAGACTAGGATTAGAGACCCAGTACTTC. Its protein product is CSGARLGLETQYF.

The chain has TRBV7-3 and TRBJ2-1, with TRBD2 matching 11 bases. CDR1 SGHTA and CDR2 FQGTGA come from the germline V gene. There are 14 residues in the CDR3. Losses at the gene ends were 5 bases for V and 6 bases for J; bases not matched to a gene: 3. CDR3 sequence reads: CASSIGTSGNEQFF. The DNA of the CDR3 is TGTGCCAGCAGCATCGGGACTAGCGGCAATGAGCAGTTCTTC. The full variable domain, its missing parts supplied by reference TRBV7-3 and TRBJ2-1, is GAGVSQTPSNKVTEKGKYVELRCDPISGHTALYWYRQSLGQGPEFLIYFQGTGAADDSGLPNDRFFAVRPEGSVSTLKIQRTERGDSAVYLCASSIGTSGNEQFFGPGTRLTVL.

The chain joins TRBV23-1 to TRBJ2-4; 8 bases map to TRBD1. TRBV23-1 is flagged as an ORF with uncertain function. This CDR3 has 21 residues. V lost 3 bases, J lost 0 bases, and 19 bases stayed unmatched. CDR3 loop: CASSQWPGQGGLPIAKNIQYF. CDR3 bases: TGCGCCAGCAGTCAGTGGCCCGGACAGGGCGGGCTCCCTATAGCCAAAAACATTCAGTACTTC.

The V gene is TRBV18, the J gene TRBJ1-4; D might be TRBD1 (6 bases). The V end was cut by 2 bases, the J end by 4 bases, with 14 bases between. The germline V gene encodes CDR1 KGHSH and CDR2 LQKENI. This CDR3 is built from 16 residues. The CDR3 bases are TGTGCCAGCTCACCAGGACAGCCCCGCGGTAATGAAAAACTGTTTTTT. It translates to CASSPGQPRGNEKLFF. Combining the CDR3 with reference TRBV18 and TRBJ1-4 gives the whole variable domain NAGVMQNPRHLVRRRGQEARLRCSPMKGHSHVYWYRQLPEEGLKFMVYLQKENIIDESGMPKERFSAEFPKEGPSILRIQQVVRGDSAAYFCASSPGQPRGNEKLFFGSGTQLSVL.

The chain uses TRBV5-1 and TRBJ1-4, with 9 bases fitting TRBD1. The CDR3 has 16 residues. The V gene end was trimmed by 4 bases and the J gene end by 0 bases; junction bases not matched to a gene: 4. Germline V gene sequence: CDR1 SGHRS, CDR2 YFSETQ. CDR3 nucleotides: TGCGCCAGCAGCGCGAGGACAGGGGCAACTAATGAAAAACTGTTTTTT. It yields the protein CASSARTGATNEKLFF.